This TCR beta chain derives from a study of T cells in Graves' hyperthyroidism and ophthalmopathy (dated by TCRdb to about 2019). Looking at the study overall: Peripheral blood samples were taken at the time of initial diagnosis, prior to any treatment. In addition, the study compared T-cell repertoires in thyroid tissue and in blood from about 6 Graves' hyperthyroidism patients. Once sampling was done, hyperthyroidism patients were given methimazole at a starting dose of 30 mg daily, whereas ophthalmopathy patients were given high-dose intravenous methylprednisolone. The roughly 90 discovery patients were divided at random into training and test sets in a 7:3 ratio. An independent validation cohort of around 19 hyperthyroidism patients and approximately 17 patients who later progressed to ophthalmopathy tested prospective prediction of ophthalmopathy. According to the paper, TCR Vbeta CDR3 sequencing was carried out on 120 to 150 peripheral blood samples, which came from 40 to 45 ophthalmopathy, some 73 hyperthyroidism and approximately 17 progressor patients. TCR V-J signatures able to tell the groups apart were searched for in a discovery cohort of 90 to 100 patients, of whom 40 to 45 had Graves' ophthalmopathy and about 55 had stable Graves' hyperthyroidism.

This clonotype was picked up a small number of times. Its binding antigen is unknown. Base qualities are not at hand, and no much larger clone is one base apart. Overall study outcomes, separate from this receptor: Most expanded thyroid clonotypes (frequency above 0.001) were also found in blood, which suggests that blood repertoires may mirror thyroid immune responses. A model built on a 13 V-J signature distinguished ophthalmopathy from stable hyperthyroidism, reaching approximately 89% sensitivity and around 81% specificity in cross-validation and 80%/75% in testing. No statistical method was used to set the sample size in advance, and investigators knew the group allocation. In validation, the model predicted progression to ophthalmopathy with roughly 66% sensitivity and approximately 74% specificity, a median of 6.5 months before onset.

Reading the germline V gene gives CDR1 MNHNS and CDR2 SASEGT. Counted from cysteine to phenylalanine, this CDR3 has 15 amino acids. The CDR3 DNA has 45 bases and is translated from base 1. Trimming accounts for 5 bases at V and 6 bases at J, while the number of junction bases matched to no gene is 13. The TCR beta CDR3 regions were amplified from the RNA transcripts. For the first round of RT-PCR on the TCR CDR3, the HTBI primer set was used together with the Qiagen OneStep RT-PCR kit. The libraries were constructed in a second round of multiplex PCR and then size-selected and purified. Sequencing of the libraries was done on an Illumina HiSeq2000 using paired-end 100 bp reads. The original methods were these. SOAPnuke was used to process the raw data, throwing out any read that contained adapters or uncalled bases, had a mean Phred below 15, or lacked an exact constant-primer or identifier match. COPE v1.2.5 was used to merge high-quality paired reads, and clonotypes were defined as unique nucleotide sequences. MiTCR v1.1 was used to align clonotypes to the IMGT TRBV, TRBD and TRBJ reference segments. Analysis was restricted to V-J combinations with a frequency above 0.0001, which covered 98% to 99.2% of repertoires. The TCS score was defined as the ratio of F50 (clonal expansion) to E x V (chaos), calculated using BLOSUM62-based TCRdist between CDR3 peptides within each V-J. Welch's t-statistics and random forest reduced some 510 V-J features to roughly 13, which were used in a naive Bayes classifier (R e1071). The public sequencing data were trimmed at Q25 with fastp and processed into clonotypes with MiXCR by TCRdb, which kept only in-frame beta chains. Each entry merges the rows of one CDR3 protein and shows their most common DNA and genes. These V and J calls rely on TCRdb rather than the paper's analysis. Counted in this sample were over 500,000 distinct CDR3 sequences; around 13% of them appeared once. The top ten clones comprise around 14% of the sample.

Stable Graves' hyperthyroidism was defined as the absence of progression to ophthalmopathy over 18 months of follow-up. Hyperthyroidism patients were newly diagnosed, had a disease duration of under 2 months, and were aged 18 to 65 years. Patients with uncontrolled infections, other autoimmune diseases, pregnancy or lactation were excluded. Diagnoses relied on clinical symptoms, serum thyroxine and TRAb, thyroid ultrasound and orbital computed tomography. PBMCs were isolated from more than 9 ml of fresh peripheral blood by Ficoll-Paque density gradient centrifugation. Total RNA was extracted with Trizol reagent, and quality was checked on an Agilent 2100 Bioanalyzer.

This receptor was obtained from a woman between 35 and 50 years old with Graves' hyperthyroidism. The receptor chain draws on TRBV6-1 and TRBJ2-7, with 7 bases in between that match TRBD1. The sequenced sample was blood. The CDR3 loop reads CASSRLGTVFGEQYF. The sequence in DNA is TGTGCCAGCAGTCGCCTCGGGACAGTTTTTGGCGAGCAGTACTTC.